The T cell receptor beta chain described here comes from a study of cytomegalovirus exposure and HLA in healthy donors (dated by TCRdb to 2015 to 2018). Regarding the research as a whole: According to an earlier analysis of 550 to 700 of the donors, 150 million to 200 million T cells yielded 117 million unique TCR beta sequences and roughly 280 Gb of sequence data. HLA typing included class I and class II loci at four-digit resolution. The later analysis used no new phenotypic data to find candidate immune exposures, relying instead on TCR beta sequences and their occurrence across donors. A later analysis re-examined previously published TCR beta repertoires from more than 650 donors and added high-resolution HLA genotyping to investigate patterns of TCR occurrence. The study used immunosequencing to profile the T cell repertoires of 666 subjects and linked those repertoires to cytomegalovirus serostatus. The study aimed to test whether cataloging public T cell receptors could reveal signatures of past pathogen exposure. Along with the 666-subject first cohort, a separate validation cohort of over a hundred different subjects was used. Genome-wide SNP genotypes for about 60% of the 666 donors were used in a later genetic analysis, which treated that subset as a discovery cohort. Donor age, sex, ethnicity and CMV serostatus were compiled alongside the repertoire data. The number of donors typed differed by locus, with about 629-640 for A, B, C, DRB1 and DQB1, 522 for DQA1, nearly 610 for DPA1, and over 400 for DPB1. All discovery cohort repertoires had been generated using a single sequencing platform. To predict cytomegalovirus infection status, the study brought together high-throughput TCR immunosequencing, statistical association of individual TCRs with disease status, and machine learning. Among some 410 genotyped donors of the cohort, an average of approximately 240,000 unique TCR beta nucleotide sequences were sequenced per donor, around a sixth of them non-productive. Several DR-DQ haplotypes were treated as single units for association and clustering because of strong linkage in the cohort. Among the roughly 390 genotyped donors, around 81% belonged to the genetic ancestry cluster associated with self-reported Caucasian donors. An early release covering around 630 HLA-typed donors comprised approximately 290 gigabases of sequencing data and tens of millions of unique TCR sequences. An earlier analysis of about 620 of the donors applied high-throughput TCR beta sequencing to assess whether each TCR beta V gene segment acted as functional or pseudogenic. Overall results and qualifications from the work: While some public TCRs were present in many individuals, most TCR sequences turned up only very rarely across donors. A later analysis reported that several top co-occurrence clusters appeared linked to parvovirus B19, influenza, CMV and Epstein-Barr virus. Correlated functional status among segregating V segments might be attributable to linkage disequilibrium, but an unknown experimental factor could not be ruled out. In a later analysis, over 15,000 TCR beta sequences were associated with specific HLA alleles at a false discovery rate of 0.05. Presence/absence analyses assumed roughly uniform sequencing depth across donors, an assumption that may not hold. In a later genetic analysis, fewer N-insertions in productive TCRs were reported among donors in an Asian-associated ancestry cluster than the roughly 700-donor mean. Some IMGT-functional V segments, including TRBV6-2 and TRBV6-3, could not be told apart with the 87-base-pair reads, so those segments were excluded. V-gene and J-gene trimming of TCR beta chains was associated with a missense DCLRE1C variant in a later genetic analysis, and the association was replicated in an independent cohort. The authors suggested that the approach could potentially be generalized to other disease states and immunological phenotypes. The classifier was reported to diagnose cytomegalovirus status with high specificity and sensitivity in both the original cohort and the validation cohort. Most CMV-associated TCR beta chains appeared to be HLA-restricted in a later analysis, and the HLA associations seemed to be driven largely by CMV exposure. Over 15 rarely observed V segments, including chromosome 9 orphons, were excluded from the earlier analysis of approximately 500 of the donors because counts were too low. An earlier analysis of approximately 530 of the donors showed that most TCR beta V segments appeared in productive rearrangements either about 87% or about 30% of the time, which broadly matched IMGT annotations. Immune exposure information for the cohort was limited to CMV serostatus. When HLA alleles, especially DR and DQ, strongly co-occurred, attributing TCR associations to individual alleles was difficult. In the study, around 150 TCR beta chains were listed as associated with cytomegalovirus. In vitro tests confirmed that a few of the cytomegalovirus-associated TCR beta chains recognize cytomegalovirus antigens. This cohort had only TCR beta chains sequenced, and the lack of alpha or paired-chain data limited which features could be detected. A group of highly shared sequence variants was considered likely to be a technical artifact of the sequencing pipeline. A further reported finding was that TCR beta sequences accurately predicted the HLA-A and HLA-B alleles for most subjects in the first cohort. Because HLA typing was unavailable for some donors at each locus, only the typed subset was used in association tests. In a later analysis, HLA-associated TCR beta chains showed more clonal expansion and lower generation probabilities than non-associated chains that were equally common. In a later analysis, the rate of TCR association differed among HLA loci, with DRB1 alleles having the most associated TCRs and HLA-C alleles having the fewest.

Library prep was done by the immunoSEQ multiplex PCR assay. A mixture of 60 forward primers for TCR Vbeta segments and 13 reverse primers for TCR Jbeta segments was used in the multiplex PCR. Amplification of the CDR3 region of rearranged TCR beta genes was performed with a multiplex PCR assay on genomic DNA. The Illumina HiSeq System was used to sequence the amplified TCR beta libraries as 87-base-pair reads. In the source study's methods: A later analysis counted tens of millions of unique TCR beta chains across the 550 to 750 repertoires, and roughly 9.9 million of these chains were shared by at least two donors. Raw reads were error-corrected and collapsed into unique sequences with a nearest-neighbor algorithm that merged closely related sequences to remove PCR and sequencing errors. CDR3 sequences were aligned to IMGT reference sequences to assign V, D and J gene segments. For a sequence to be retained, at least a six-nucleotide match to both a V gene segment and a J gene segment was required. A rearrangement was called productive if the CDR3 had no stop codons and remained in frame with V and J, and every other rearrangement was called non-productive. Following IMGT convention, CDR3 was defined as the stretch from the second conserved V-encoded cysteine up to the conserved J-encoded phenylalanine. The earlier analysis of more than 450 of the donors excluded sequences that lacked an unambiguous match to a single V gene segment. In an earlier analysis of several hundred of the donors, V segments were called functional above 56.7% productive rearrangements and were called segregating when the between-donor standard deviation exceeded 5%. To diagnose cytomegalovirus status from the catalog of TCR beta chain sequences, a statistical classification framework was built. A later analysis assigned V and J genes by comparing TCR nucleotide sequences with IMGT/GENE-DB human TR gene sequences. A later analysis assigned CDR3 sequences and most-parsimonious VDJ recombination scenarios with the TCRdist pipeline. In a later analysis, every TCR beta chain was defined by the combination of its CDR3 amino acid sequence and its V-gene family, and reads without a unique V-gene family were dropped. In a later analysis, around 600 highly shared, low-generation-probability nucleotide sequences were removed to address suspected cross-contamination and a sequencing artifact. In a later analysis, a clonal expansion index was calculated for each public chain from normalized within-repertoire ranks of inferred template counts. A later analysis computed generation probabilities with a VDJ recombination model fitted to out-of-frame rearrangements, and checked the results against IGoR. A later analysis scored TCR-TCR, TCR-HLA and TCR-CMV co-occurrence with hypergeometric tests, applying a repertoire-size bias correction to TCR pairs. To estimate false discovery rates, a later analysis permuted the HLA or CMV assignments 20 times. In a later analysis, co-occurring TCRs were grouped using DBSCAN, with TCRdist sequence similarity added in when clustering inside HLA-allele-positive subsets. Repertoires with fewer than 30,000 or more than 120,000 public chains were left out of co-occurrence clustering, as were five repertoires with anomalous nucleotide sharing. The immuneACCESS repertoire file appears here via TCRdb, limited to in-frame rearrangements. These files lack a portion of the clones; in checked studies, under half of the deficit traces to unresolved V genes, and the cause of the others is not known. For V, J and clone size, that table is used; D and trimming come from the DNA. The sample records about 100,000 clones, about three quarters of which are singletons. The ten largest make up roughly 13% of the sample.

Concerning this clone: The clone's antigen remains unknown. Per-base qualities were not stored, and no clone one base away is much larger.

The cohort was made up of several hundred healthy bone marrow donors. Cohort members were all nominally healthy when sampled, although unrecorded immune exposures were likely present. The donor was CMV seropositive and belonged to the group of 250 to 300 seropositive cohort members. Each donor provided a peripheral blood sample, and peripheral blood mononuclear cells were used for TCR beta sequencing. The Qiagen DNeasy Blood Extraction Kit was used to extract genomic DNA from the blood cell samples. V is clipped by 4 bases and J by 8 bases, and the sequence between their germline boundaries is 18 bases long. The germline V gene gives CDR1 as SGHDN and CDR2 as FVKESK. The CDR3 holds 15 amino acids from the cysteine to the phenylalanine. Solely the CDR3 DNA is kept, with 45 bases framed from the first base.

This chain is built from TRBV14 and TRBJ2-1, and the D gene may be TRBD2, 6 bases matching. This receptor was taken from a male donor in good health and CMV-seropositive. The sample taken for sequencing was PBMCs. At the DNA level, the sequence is TGTGCCAGCAGCCCAGCAAGGAGGGGCTTGGATGAGCAGTTCTTC. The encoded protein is CASSPARRGLDEQFF.